Following are 5 T cell receptor beta chains from one sample sequenced in a study of shared clonotypes between healthy human individuals. Sequenced by immunoSEQ multiplex PCR; TCRdb stores in-frame clones only, minus some. The sample has approximately 700,000 clones, around three quarters seen once. The sequenced sample consisted of memory CD4+ T cells sorted from blood. The subset here: CD45RA-negative fraction. The source of these receptors is a woman in her 30s in good health.

The V call is TRBV7-7, the J call TRBJ2-1; D unclear. Germline V gene lookup returns CDR1 SSHAT and CDR2 FNYEAQ (reference sequence). This CDR3 region has 13 residues. The V and J ends lost 2 bases and 6 bases respectively, with 8 bases between them. CDR3 DNA: TGTGCCAGCAGCTTAACTGTCGCCAATGAGCAGTTCTTC. Protein: CASSLTVANEQFF.

The gene calls are TRBV5-1 and TRBJ2-3, with 7 bases fitting TRBD2. Germline-derived CDR1 and CDR2 are SGHRS and YFSETQ. The CDR3 extends over 15 amino acids. The V gene end was trimmed by 0 bases and the J gene end by 4 bases; junction bases not matched to a gene: 5. CDR3 residues: CASSLEFREADTQYF. DNA for the CDR3: TGCGCCAGCAGCTTGGAATTTCGGGAGGCAGATACGCAGTATTTT.

This rearrangement joins TRBV6-1 to TRBJ2-3; TRBD2 agrees at 10 bases. The germline V gene encodes CDR1 MNHNS and CDR2 SASEGT. J was trimmed by 1 base and V by 6 bases; bases with no gene match: 4. The CDR3 totals 15 residues. CDR3 protein: CASRPLAGGTDTQYF. The CDR3 DNA reads as TGTGCCAGCAGGCCTCTAGCGGGAGGCACAGATACGCAGTATTTT.

V usage is TRBV4-2 and J usage is TRBJ2-6; TRBD1 is a possible D gene (6 bases). V was pared by 0 bases and J by 0 bases, with 21 bases between. The CDR3 loop spans 21 amino acids. In germline, CDR1 is LGHNA, CDR2 YNFKEQ. CDR3 region: CASSQDTLQGSLNSGANVLTF. The CDR3 DNA sequence: TGTGCCAGCAGCCAAGATACCCTACAGGGTTCCCTCAACTCTGGGGCCAACGTCCTGACTTTC.

This clone was seen a few times. The V gene is TRBV25-1, the J gene TRBJ2-7; weak D call: TRBD2 (6 bases). The germline gives CDR1 MGHDK, CDR2 SYGVNS. Trimming stripped 4 bases from V and 4 bases from J, with 11 bases between. This CDR3 is 13 amino acids long. CDR3 coding DNA: TGTGCCAGCAGTGGCCGGGAGACTTACGAGCAGTACTTC. Translating it yields CASSGRETYEQYF.